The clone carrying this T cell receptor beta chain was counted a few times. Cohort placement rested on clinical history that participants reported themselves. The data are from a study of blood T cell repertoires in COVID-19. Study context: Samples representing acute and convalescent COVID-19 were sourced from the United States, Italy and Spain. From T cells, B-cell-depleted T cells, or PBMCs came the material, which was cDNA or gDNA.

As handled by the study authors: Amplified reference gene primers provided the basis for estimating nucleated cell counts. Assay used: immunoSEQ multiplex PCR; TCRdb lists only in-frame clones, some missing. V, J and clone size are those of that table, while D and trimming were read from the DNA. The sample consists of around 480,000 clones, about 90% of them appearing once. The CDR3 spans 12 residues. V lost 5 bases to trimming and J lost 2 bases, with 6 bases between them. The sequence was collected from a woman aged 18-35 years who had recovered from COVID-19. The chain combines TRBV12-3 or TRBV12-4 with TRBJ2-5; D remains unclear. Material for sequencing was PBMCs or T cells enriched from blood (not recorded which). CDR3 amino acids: CASSLVQETQYF. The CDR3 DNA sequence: TGTGCCAGCAGTCTAGTACAAGAGACCCAGTACTTC.